A single count supports the clone carrying this T cell receptor beta chain. The data belong to a study of blood T cell repertoires in COVID-19. The repertoire was sequenced with immunoSEQ multiplex PCR; TCRdb's copy has only in-frame clones and lacks some. The sample lists 100,000 to 150,000 clones, about 89% occurring once. The V gene's germline CDR1 is SGHKS and CDR2 YYEKEE (reference sequence). The V and J ends lost 0 bases and 1 base, in that order; junction bases with no gene match: 3. This CDR3 is 16 amino acids long. The chain links TRBV5-5 to TRBJ2-1; the match to TRBD2 covers 8 bases. The TCR sequence derives from a man in his fifties with active or convalescent COVID-19. The sample was peripheral blood. Here the CDR3 reads CASSLAGGRSYNEQFF. CDR3 DNA sequence: TGTGCCAGCAGCTTGGCGGGGGGGAGGTCCTACAATGAGCAGTTCTTC.